A single sample gave rise to the 16 T cell receptor beta chains below, sequenced in a study of CD8 T cells in Susac syndrome. The RNA, roughly 0.45 to 1 ug, was put through reverse transcription using random hexamers. A single record per CDR3 protein comes from TCRdb applying MiXCR to the immunoSEQ multiplex PCR reads. The sample lists 200,000 or so distinct CDR3 sequences, roughly 96% seen once, with about 0.096% in the top ten. Material for sequencing was CD4+ T cells from PBMCs. Every receptor here comes from a human donor with multiple sclerosis.

The chain carries TRBV9 and TRBJ2-7; 7 bases map to TRBD2. The length of the CDR3 is 16 residues. V was clipped by 0 bases and J by 2 bases; unmatched bases: 8. Germline V gene sequence: CDR1 SGDLS, CDR2 YYNGEE. CDR3 bases: TGTGCCAGCAGCGTAGACCCCAGCGGGACCGCCTACGAGCAGTACTTC. It codes for CASSVDPSGTAYEQYF.

This chain joins TRBV29-1 and TRBJ1-1; 8 nucleotides align to TRBD1. CDR3 length: 15 residues. The junction had 9 bases not matched to a gene; V was cut back by 4 bases and J by 2 bases. The V gene's germline CDR1 is SQVTM and CDR2 ANQGSEA. The CDR3 reads CSVGDRGGLNTEAFF. For the CDR3, the DNA is TGCAGCGTTGGAGACAGGGGAGGATTAAACACTGAAGCTTTCTTT. The whole variable domain, remainder taken from reference TRBV29-1 and TRBJ1-1, is SAVISQKPSRDICQRGTSLTIQCQVDSQVTMMFWYRQQPGQSLTLIATANQGSEATYESGFVIDKFPISRPNLTFSTLTVSNMSPEDSSIYLCSVGDRGGLNTEAFFGQGTRLTVV.

The chain recombines TRBV2 with TRBJ2-2, with D uncertain. The CDR3 length is 13 residues. Germline CDR1 SNHLY, CDR2 FYNNEI. Deletions cut 4 bases from V and 9 bases from J, with 12 bases between. The CDR3, as DNA: TGTGCCAGCAGTGTACGGATGTCGAGGGAGCTGTTTTTT. Its translation: CASSVRMSRELFF.

The V call is TRBV29-1, the J call TRBJ2-1, with 13 bases matching TRBD2. The germline CDR1 and CDR2 sequences are SQVTM and ANQGSEA. V was clipped by 6 bases and J by 7 bases; unmatched bases: 9. The CDR3 length is 15 residues. This chain's CDR3 is CSVSTRTSGSNEQFF. In DNA form, the CDR3 reads TGCAGCGTCTCGACCCGGACTAGCGGGAGTAATGAGCAGTTCTTC.

The chain employs TRBV3-1 and TRBJ2-5; 8 bases line up with TRBD2. The germline V gene has CDR1 LGHDT and CDR2 YNNKEL (reference sequence). The CDR3 length is 18 residues. The junction had 16 bases not matched to a gene; V was cut back by 3 bases and J by 4 bases. CDR3 nucleotides: TGTGCCAGCAGCCACCTGGGCGGGGGGAATCAACTGGGAGAGACCCAGTACTTC. This gives the protein CASSHLGGGNQLGETQYF.

This sequence joins TRBV6-5 and TRBJ2-3; unclear D gene. Trimming pared 2 bases from V and 6 bases from J, leaving 12 bases between. This CDR3 region has 14 residues. Germline CDR1 MNHEY, CDR2 SVGAGI. The CDR3 protein is CASSYNPWPDTQYF. The CDR3 bases are TGTGCCAGCAGTTACAATCCTTGGCCGGATACGCAGTATTTT.

This clonotype was counted once. The chain employs TRBV24-1 and TRBJ2-1, with D possibly TRBD2 on 5 matching bases. The CDR3 spans 16 residues. Germline V gene data show CDR1 as KGHDR and CDR2 as SFDVKD. V dropped 5 bases and J dropped 6 bases, with 19 bases sitting between them. The CDR3 DNA follows: TGTGCCACCAGTGTGTCTCCGGGGTATGGAACCAATGAGCAGTTCTTC. It translates to CATSVSPGYGTNEQFF.

The chain combines TRBV15 with TRBJ2-1; the D is unclear. Germline V gives CDR1 LNHNV, CDR2 YYDKDF (reference sequence). The CDR3 sequence is 17 residues long. Deletions cut 1 base from V and 0 bases from J, with 13 bases between. The DNA for the CDR3 is TGTGCCACCAGCAGAGGGTTACGTGACCTCTCCTACAATGAGCAGTTCTTC. It is translated as CATSRGLRDLSYNEQFF.

In this sample, this clonotype turned up once. The rearrangement links TRBV7-9 to TRBJ1-2; the D gene is possibly TRBD1 (5 bases). The V and J ends lost 5 bases and 7 bases respectively, with 14 bases between them. Germline-derived CDR1 and CDR2 are SEHNR and FQNEAQ (reference sequence). CDR3 length equals 13 residues. The CDR3 here is CASSTGHLLGYTF. CDR3 coding DNA: TGTGCCAGCAGCACAGGACACCTCCTTGGCTACACCTTC.

J is TRBJ2-6 and V is TRBV29-1; possibly TRBD1 or TRBD2 for D (5 bases each). The CDR3 consists of 16 residues. V lost 4 bases and J lost 0, with 13 bases in between. CDR1 and CDR2 from the germline V gene are SQVTM and ANQGSEA. In nucleotides, the CDR3 is TGCAGCGTTGGAGGGGACCGCAGCTCTGGGGCCAACGTCCTGACTTTC. This sequence encodes CSVGGDRSSGANVLTF.

This clonotype has just a few counts. J is TRBJ2-7 and V is TRBV12-3 or TRBV12-4; the D gene is possibly TRBD1 (6 bases). Trimming pared 6 bases from V and 0 bases from J, leaving 12 bases between. This CDR3 has 14 residues. The CDR3 DNA follows: TGTGCCAGCAGCCCACAGGGTATCTCCTACGAGCAGTACTTC. Translated, it gives CASSPQGISYEQYF.

The genes are TRBV7-9 and TRBJ2-7, with 7 bases matching TRBD2. Germline CDR1 is SEHNR and CDR2 is FQNEAQ (reference sequence). The CDR3 consists of 15 residues. The ends lost 1 base at V and 2 bases at J; junction bases unmatched: 5. In nucleotides, the CDR3 is TGTGCCAGCAGCTTAGTCCCTGGACTAGCCTACGAGCAGTACTTC. Protein product: CASSLVPGLAYEQYF.

This chain links TRBV9 with TRBJ1-1; D is ambiguous. The ends were cut back, 4 bases at V and 7 bases at J, with 17 bases in the middle. This CDR3 spans 14 amino acids. Per germline, CDR1 SGDLS and CDR2 YYNGEE. The CDR3 loop is CASSPRPEASEAFF. The CDR3 DNA sequence: TGTGCCAGCAGCCCTCGCCCAGAGGCCAGTGAAGCTTTCTTT.

This chain connects TRBV20-1 to TRBJ1-5, with D uncertain. Looked up from germline, CDR1 is DFQATT and CDR2 is SNEGSKA (reference sequence). The CDR3 sequence is 15 residues long. V lost 1 base and J lost 0, with 10 bases in between. Here the CDR3 DNA reads TGCAGTGCTAGAGTCCAACGGGGTAGCAATCAGCCCCAGCATTTT. Amino acid sequence: CSARVQRGSNQPQHF.

V is TRBV30 and J is TRBJ1-1, with TRBD1 matching 7 bases. V lost 8 bases to trimming and J lost 4 bases; unmatched junction nucleotides: 10. This CDR3 is built from 13 residues. Germline assignment: CDR1 GTSNPN and CDR2 SVGIG (reference sequence). The CDR3 DNA is TGTGCCGCTGACAGGGAAGCGGTCACTGAAGCTTTCTTT. It codes for CAADREAVTEAFF.

This clonotype was picked up one time. V usage is TRBV11-2 and J usage is TRBJ2-2; TRBD1 matches at 7 bases. Germline CDR1 reads SGHAT; CDR2 reads FQNNGV. This CDR3 has 16 amino acids. J gave up 6 bases and V 4 bases, and 11 bases lay outside the gene matches. The CDR3 sequence is CASSSSYRGAPGELFF. The CDR3 DNA sequence: TGTGCCAGCAGCTCGAGCTACAGGGGCGCCCCCGGGGAGCTGTTTTTT.